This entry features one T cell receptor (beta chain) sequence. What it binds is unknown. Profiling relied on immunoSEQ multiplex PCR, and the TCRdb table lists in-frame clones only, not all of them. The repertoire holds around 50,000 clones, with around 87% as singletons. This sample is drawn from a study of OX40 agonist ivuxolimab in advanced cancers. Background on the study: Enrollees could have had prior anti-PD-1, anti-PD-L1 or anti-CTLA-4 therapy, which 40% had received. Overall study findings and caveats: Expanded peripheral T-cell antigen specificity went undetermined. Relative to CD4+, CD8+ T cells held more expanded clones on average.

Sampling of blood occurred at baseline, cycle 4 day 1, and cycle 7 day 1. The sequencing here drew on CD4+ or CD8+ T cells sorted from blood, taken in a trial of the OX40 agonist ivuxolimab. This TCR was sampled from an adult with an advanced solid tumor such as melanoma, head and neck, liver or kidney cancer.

In nucleotides, the CDR3 is TGCGCCAGCAGCCAAGTAGGCCCGGGGGGCTTCCAAGAGACCCAGTACTTC. This encodes CASSQVGPGGFQETQYF. The rearrangement joins TRBV4-1 to TRBJ2-5; a weak D match, TRBD2 (7 bases). Germline loops: CDR1 MGHRA, CDR2 YSYEKL. The CDR3 is 17 residues long. V was cut by 1 base and J by 1 base, with 16 bases left in between.